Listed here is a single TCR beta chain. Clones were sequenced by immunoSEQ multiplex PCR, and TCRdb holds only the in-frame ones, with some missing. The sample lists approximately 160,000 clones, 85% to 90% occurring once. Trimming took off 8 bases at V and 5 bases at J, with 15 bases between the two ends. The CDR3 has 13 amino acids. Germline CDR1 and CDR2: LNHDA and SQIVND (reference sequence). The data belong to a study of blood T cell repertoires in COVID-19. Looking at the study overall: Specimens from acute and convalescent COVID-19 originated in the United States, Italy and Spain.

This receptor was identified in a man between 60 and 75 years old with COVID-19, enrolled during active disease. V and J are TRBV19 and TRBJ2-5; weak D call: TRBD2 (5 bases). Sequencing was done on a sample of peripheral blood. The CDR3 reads CASFDSRGETQYF. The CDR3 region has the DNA TGTGCCAGTTTTGACTCACGAGGGGAGACCCAGTACTTC.